This TCR beta chain was captured by sequencing in a study of beta chain features in type 1 diabetes. In regard to this clone: Its specificity is not known.

TCRB transcripts that were expressed got sequenced, as all of the isolated RNA had been reverse transcribed. Naive, central memory and regulatory T cell samples averaged about 3.6 million immunoSEQ reads each. This table comes from immunoSEQ multiplex PCR, and its TCRdb copy is limited to in-frame clones, with some not included. The sample shows about 650,000 clones, 9.5% to 15% of them seen only once. Study-wide findings and caveats: In type 1 diabetes patients, VDJ junctions had fewer insertions; deletions at these junctions were more frequent. People with Type 1 diabetes carried modestly yet significantly shorter TCRB CDR3s in all four CD4+ subsets.

V shed 1 base, J shed 3 bases, and the junction held 4 bases outside the gene matches. The CDR3 runs to 15 residues. Germline-derived CDR1 and CDR2 are SNHLY and FYNNEI. A sort by CD45RO/CCR7/CD25/CD127/CD95/CD27 yielded CD4+ naive, central memory, regulatory and stem cell-like memory cells. Each sorted population was over 98% pure. The TCR sequence derives from a man aged 25 to 40 with type 1 diabetes. J is TRBJ2-7 and V is TRBV2; 9 positions match TRBD2. Sequencing used naive CD4+ T cells from blood. CDR3 sequence (DNA): TGTGCCAGCAGTGAAGAGGCTAGCGGGGTCTACGAGCAGTACTTC. It encodes CASSEEASGVYEQYF. Based on the CDR3 plus reference TRBV2 and TRBJ2-7, the full variable domain is EPEVTQTPSHQVTQMGQEVILRCVPISNHLYFYWYRQILGQKVEFLVSFYNNEISEKSEIFDDQFSVERPDGSNFTLKIRSTKLEDSAMYFCASSEEASGVYEQYFGPGTRLTVT.